This T cell receptor (beta chain) was sequenced during a study of T cells in Graves' hyperthyroidism and ophthalmopathy. Findings and caveats of the study: A model of 13 V-J features distinguished ophthalmopathy from stable hyperthyroidism.

Researchers took RNA transcripts and amplified the TCR beta CDR3 regions from them. HTBI primers were the set used in a first-round RT-PCR of the TCR CDR3. Using its own MiXCR run on the multiplex PCR reads, TCRdb lists one record per CDR3 protein. The sample lists approximately 740,000 distinct CDR3 sequences, 13% to 15% occurring once. V lost 1 base and J lost 4, with 10 bases in between. The germline V gene has CDR1 SEHNR and CDR2 FQNEAQ (reference sequence). There are 14 residues in the CDR3. This clonotype was seen only a few times. The antigen remains undetermined. Uncontrolled infections, other autoimmune diseases, pregnancy or lactation led to exclusion of patients. The authors took PBMCs from 10 ml fresh peripheral blood.

The chain joins TRBV7-9 to TRBJ1-1, with unresolved D. The sequence was collected from a young woman with Graves' hyperthyroidism. The sequenced sample consisted of blood. The CDR3 is CASSLETVGTEAFF. The CDR3 region has the DNA TGTGCCAGCAGCTTAGAAACCGTTGGCACTGAAGCTTTCTTT.